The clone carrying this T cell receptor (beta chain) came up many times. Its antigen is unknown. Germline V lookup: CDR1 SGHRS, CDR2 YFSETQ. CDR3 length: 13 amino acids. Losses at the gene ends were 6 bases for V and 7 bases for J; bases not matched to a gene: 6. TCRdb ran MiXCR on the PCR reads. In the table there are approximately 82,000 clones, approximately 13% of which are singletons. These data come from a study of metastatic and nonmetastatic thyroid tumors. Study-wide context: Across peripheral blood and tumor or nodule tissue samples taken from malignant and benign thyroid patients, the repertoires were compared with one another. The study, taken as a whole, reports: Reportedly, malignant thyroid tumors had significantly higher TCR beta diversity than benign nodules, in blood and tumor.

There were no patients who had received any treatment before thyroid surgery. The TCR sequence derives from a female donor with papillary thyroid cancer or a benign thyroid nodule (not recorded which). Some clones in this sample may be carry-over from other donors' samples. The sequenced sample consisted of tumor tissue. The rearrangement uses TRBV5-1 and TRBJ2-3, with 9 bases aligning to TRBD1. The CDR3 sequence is CASTGQGFNTQYF. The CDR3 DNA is TGCGCCAGCACGGGACAGGGTTTCAATACGCAGTATTTT.